This TCR beta chain was identified in a study of post-analysis software for immune sequencing data. Study-wide results and caveats: Controls showed lower frequencies than patients for a few TRBV segments, and TRBV5-6, TRBV5-1 and TRBV20-1 were among these.

A word on this clonotype: The antigen is not known.

CDR1 is SGHTA and CDR2 is FQGNSA in the germline V gene. V lost 1 base and J 1 base, leaving 7 bases between the germline ends. The CDR3 is 14 residues long. Included in the TCR beta cDNA libraries were unique molecular identifiers. TCRdb reprocessed the PCR reads with MiXCR, giving one entry per CDR3 protein. Found here are about 540,000 distinct CDR3 sequences, approximately 34% of them singletons; the top ten hold about 5.6%. This receptor was identified in a girl aged 2-17 years with multiple sclerosis. Sequencing was done on a sample of blood. The V gene is TRBV7-2, the J gene TRBJ1-2; no clear D. The CDR3 reads CASSLGAINYGYTF. CDR3 nucleotides: TGTGCCAGCAGCTTAGGGGCGATTAACTATGGCTACACCTTC.